A selection of T cell receptor beta chains follows, all from one sample in a study of control samples from healthy donors and cancer patients. TCRdb's copy holds only in-frame clones and misses some; the assay was immunoSEQ multiplex PCR. This sample has approximately 79,000 clones, with approximately 89% found just once. Sequencing was carried out using blood. These receptors all come from a man aged 45-60 years in good health. CDR3s include the opening cysteine and the closing phenylalanine or tryptophan. Fields, in order: V gene, D gene, clone size, J gene, CDR3 protein, CDR3 DNA. The D gene is left open where the match is weak. Clone size is not always given. Where it is, it says once, few, many or a class for expanded clones.

TRBV19,TRBD1,once,TRBJ1-5,CASSVHGQGGQPQHF,TGTGCCAGTAGTGTCCACGGACAGGGGGGTCAGCCCCAGCATTTT
TRBV19,NA,NA,TRBJ2-2,CASSIRVGELFF,TGTGCCAGTAGCATCAGGGTTGGGGAGCTGTTTTTT
TRBV5-8,NA,NA,TRBJ1-3,CASHRRDIGNTIYF,TGTGCCAGTCACCGCCGGGACATAGGAAACACCATATATTTT
TRBV30,NA,NA,TRBJ1-6,CAWSMPPLTLDSPLHF,TGTGCCTGGAGTATGCCCCCCTTAACCCTGGATTCACCCCTCCACTTT
TRBV5-1,NA,once,TRBJ2-5,CASSRGRGGETQYF,TGCGCCAGCAGCCGGGGCAGGGGAGGGGAGACCCAGTACTTC
TRBV3-1/TRBV3-2,NA,NA,TRBJ2-7,CASSQERAEPPSSYEQYF,TGTGCCAGCAGCCAAGAAAGAGCAGAGCCTCCTAGCTCCTACGAGCAGTACTTC
TRBV18,NA,NA,TRBJ1-4,CASSPGATNEKLFF,TGTGCCAGCTCACCGGGGGCAACTAATGAAAAACTGTTTTTT
TRBV4-2,TRBD2,NA,TRBJ2-4,CASSQELSGGALGSAKNIQYF,TGTGCCAGCAGCCAGGAACTTAGCGGGGGGGCCCTTGGATCGGCCAAAAACATTCAGTACTTC
TRBV7-9,NA,NA,TRBJ2-3,CASRHGRLGADTQYF,TGTGCCAGCAGACATGGCCGTTTGGGGGCAGATACGCAGTATTTT
TRBV11-3,NA,NA,TRBJ1-5,CASKEGNIPSKNQPQHF,TGTGCCAGCAAGGAGGGTAATATTCCGAGCAAAAATCAGCCCCAGCATTTT
TRBV5-4,NA,NA,TRBJ2-1,CASSLGGVSYNEQFF,TGTGCCAGCAGCTTGGGCGGGGTGTCCTACAATGAGCAGTTCTTC
TRBV7-2,TRBD2,once,TRBJ2-7,CASSFLAGGSGEQYF,TGTGCCAGCAGCTTCCTAGCGGGGGGGTCTGGGGAGCAGTACTTC
TRBV7-6,NA,once,TRBJ1-5,CASSPGSNQPQHF,TGTGCCAGCAGCCCCGGGAGCAATCAGCCCCAGCATTTT
TRBV9,NA,NA,TRBJ1-4,CASSASMGATNEKLFF,TGTGCCAGCAGCGCGTCCATGGGGGCAACTAATGAAAAACTGTTTTTT
TRBV29-1,NA,NA,TRBJ2-7,CSVRGPYEQYF,TGCAGCGTGAGGGGTCCCTACGAGCAGTACTTC
TRBV29-1,NA,NA,TRBJ1-3,CSVRGGAISGNTIYF,TGCAGCGTCCGAGGGGGTGCCATCTCTGGAAACACCATATATTTT
TRBV19,NA,NA,TRBJ1-2,CASSIVPDNYGYTF,TGTGCCAGTAGTATAGTTCCGGATAACTATGGCTACACCTTC
TRBV6-1,TRBD1,NA,TRBJ2-7,CASSDPGGSYEQYF,TGTGCCAGCAGTGACCCAGGGGGCTCGTACGAGCAGTACTTC
TRBV3-1/TRBV3-2,NA,NA,TRBJ2-5,CASSQDPRAETQYF,TGTGCCAGCAGCCAAGACCCGAGGGCAGAGACCCAGTACTTC
TRBV6-5,TRBD2,NA,TRBJ2-1,CASSSGGPSEQFF,TGTGCCAGCAGTTCGGGGGGGCCTAGTGAGCAGTTCTTC
TRBV6-1,NA,NA,TRBJ1-2,CASSEAQGTYGYTF,TGTGCCAGCAGTGAAGCGCAGGGGACCTATGGCTACACCTTC
TRBV5-5,NA,NA,TRBJ1-1,CASSLARANTEAFF,TGTGCCAGCAGCTTGGCGCGGGCAAACACTGAAGCTTTCTTT
TRBV19,NA,NA,TRBJ1-1,CASSMGQGVPTEAFF,TGTGCCAGTAGTATGGGGCAGGGTGTTCCCACTGAAGCTTTCTTT
TRBV9,TRBD2,NA,TRBJ2-2,CASSVTTAGEFANTGELFF,TGTGCCAGCAGCGTGACGACTGCGGGGGAGTTCGCGAACACCGGGGAGCTGTTTTTT
TRBV19,TRBD1,NA,TRBJ1-4,CASSPRQGRSEKLFF,TGTGCCAGTAGTCCGAGACAGGGACGCAGTGAAAAACTGTTTTTT
TRBV27,NA,NA,TRBJ2-1,CASKTKAGGLSYNEQFF,TGTGCCAGTAAGACGAAAGCAGGGGGGCTCTCCTACAATGAGCAGTTCTTC
TRBV5-4,TRBD2,NA,TRBJ2-7,CASSLSRGAFYEQYF,TGTGCCAGCAGCTTGTCGCGGGGGGCCTTCTACGAGCAGTACTTC
TRBV7-9,NA,NA,TRBJ1-5,CASSLVGGAGNQPQHF,TGTGCCAGCAGCTTAGTAGGGGGGGCAGGCAATCAGCCCCAGCATTTT
TRBV14,NA,NA,TRBJ1-1,CASSHPLEGYAEAFF,TGTGCCAGCAGCCATCCCCTGGAGGGATACGCTGAAGCTTTCTTT
TRBV12-5,NA,NA,TRBJ2-4,CASGLGAKNIQYF,TGTGCTAGTGGTTTGGGGGCCAAAAACATTCAGTACTTC
TRBV30,NA,NA,TRBJ1-2,CAWSGDYGYTF,TGTGCCTGGAGTGGAGACTATGGCTACACCTTC
TRBV7-2,TRBD1,NA,TRBJ1-2,CASSSTGGYTF,TGTGCCAGCAGCTCGACAGGGGGCTACACCTTC
TRBV5-1,TRBD2,NA,TRBJ2-7,CASSSYSSGGGSVKTYEQYF,TGCGCCAGCAGCTCTTACAGCTCGGGGGGAGGTTCCGTAAAAACGTACGAGCAGTACTTC
TRBV5-4,NA,NA,TRBJ2-2,CASSPGLPQREELFF,TGTGCCAGCAGCCCGGGACTCCCACAGCGAGAGGAGCTGTTTTTT
TRBV27,TRBD2,NA,TRBJ2-1,CASSLYPSGGDKFF,TGTGCCAGCAGTTTATATCCTAGCGGGGGGGACAAATTCTTC
TRBV12-3/TRBV12-4,NA,NA,TRBJ1-1,CASSRGPSRAFF,TGTGCCAGCAGCCGAGGGCCCTCAAGAGCTTTCTTT
TRBV19,TRBD1,NA,TRBJ2-7,CASSQAGGSYEQYF,TGTGCCAGTAGTCAGGCAGGGGGCTCCTACGAGCAGTACTTC